This T cell receptor beta chain is drawn from a study of regulatory T cells in long-lasting Graves disease. Across the study: Graves' patients, diagnosed recently, had received antithyroid drugs under 3 months. Study outcomes and limitations: Newly diagnosed disease favored TRBV20-1 and TRBJ2-1 over persistent disease.

The table lists this clonotype with many counts. Its matching antigen is unknown. Germline lookup yields CDR1 SGHTA and CDR2 FQGNSA. The CDR3 length is 15 residues. V shed 4 bases and J 7 bases; nucleotides not matched to a gene: 9. Specified time point: newly diagnosed GD, antithyroid drugs for less than 3 months. PBMCs were the source of the RNA used for TCR sequencing. Assembly of TCR beta libraries relied on iRepertoire HTBI primers together with Arm-PCR of CDR3 regions. One entry per CDR3 protein results from TCRdb running MiXCR on the multiplex PCR reads. The sample contains 500,000 or so distinct CDR3 sequences, 14% of which appear only once. These data were also reused for a study on T cells in Graves' hyperthyroidism and ophthalmopathy. That work states: Carried out on the TCR CDR3, a first-round RT-PCR used the HTBI primer set.

The receptor comes from a woman between 50 and 59 years old with Graves disease. The rearrangement links TRBV7-2 to TRBJ1-4, with 7 bases aligning to TRBD1. This sample comprised peripheral blood mononuclear cells (PBMCs), obtained at new diagnosis, from a patient treated with antithyroid drugs. The CDR3 loop reads CASSSPTGRVEKLFF. CDR3 in DNA: TGTGCCAGCAGCTCCCCGACAGGGCGGGTTGAAAAACTGTTTTTT.